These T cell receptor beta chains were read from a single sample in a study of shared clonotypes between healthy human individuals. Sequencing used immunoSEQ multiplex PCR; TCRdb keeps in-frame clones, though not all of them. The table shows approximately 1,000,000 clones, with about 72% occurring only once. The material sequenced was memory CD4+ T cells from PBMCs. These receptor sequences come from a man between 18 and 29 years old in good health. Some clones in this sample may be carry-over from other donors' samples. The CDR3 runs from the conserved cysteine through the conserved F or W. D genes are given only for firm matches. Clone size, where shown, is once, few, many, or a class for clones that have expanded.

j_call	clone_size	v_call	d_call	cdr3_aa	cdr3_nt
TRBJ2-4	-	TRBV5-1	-	CASSLDGGDIQYF	TGCGCCAGCAGCTTGGACGGAGGAGACATTCAGTACTTC
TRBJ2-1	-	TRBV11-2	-	CASSSPLDVFTYEQFF	TGTGCCAGCAGCTCCCCTTTGGACGTTTTTACATATGAGCAGTTCTTC
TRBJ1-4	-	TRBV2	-	CASSESWGRNEKLFF	TGTGCCAGCAGTGAAAGCTGGGGACGGAATGAAAAACTGTTTTTT
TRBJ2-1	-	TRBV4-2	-	CASSQDLTSREFDEQFF	TGTGCCAGCAGCCAAGATCTCACTAGTCGGGAGTTCGATGAGCAGTTCTTC
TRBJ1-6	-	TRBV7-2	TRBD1	CASSLVPGQGLNSPLHF	TGTGCCAGCAGCTTAGTTCCGGGACAGGGGCTCAATTCACCCCTCCACTTT
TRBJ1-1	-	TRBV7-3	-	CASSAPPYTEAFF	TGTGCCAGCAGCGCCCCCCCGTACACTGAAGCTTTCTTT
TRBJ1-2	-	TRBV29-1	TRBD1	CSAAGTGFNYGYTF	TGCAGCGCAGCCGGGACAGGATTTAACTATGGCTACACCTTC
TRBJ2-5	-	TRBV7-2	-	CASSLVYQETQYF	TGTGCCAGCAGCTTAGTGTACCAAGAGACCCAGTACTTC
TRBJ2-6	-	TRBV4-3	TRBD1	CASSPGQGGSGVLTF	TGCGCCAGCAGCCCGGGACAGGGCGGGTCCGGCGTCCTGACTTTC
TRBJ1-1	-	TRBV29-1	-	CSSHGTLDTEAFF	TGCAGCTCACACGGGACCTTGGACACTGAAGCTTTCTTT
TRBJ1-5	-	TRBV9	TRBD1	CASSYGQGSQPQHF	TGTGCCAGCAGCTACGGACAGGGCAGTCAGCCCCAGCATTTT
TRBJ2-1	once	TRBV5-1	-	CASNQGGPSGSNEQFF	TGCGCCAGCAACCAGGGGGGGCCTTCTGGAAGCAATGAGCAGTTCTTC